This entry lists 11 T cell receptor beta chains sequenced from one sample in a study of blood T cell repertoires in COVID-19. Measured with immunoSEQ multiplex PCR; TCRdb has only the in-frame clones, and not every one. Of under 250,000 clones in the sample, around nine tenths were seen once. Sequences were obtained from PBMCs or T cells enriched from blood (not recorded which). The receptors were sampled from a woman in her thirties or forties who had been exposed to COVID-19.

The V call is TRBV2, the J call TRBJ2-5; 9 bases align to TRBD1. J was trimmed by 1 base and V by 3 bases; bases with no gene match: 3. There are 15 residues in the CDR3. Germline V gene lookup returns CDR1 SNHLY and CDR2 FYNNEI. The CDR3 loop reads CASSEGQGPQETQYF. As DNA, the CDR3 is TGTGCCAGCAGTGAGGGACAGGGACCCCAAGAGACCCAGTACTTC.

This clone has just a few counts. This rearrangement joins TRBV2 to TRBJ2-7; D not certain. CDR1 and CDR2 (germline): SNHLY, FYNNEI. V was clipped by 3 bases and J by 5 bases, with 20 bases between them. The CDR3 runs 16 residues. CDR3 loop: CASSDSHFGDKDEQYF. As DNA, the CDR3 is TGTGCCAGCAGTGATTCACACTTCGGCGACAAGGACGAGCAGTACTTC.

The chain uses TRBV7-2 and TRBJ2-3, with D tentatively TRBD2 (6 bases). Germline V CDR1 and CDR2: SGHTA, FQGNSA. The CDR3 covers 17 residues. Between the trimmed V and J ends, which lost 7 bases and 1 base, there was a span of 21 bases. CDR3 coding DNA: TGTGCCAGCACCCACTCCGGGACTCCATTTCGCACAGATACGCAGTATTTT. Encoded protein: CASTHSGTPFRTDTQYF.

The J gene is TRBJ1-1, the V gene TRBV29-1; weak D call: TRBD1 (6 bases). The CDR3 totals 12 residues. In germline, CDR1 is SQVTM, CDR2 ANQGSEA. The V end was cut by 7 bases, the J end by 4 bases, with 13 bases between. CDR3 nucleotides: TGCAGCGCTATACAGGGTCCCACTGAAGCTTTCTTT. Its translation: CSAIQGPTEAFF. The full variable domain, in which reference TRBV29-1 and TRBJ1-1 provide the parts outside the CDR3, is SAVISQKPSRDICQRGTSLTIQCQVDSQVTMMFWYRQQPGQSLTLIATANQGSEATYESGFVIDKFPISRPNLTFSTLTVSNMSPEDSSIYLCSAIQGPTEAFFGQGTRLTVV.

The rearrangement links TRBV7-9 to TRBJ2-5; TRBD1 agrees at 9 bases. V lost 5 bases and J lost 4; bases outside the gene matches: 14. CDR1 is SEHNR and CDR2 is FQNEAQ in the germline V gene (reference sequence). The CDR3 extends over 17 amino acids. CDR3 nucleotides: TGTGCCAGCAGCCCGGGACAGGGAAGTCCAAAGGTAGAGACCCAGTACTTC. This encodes CASSPGQGSPKVETQYF.

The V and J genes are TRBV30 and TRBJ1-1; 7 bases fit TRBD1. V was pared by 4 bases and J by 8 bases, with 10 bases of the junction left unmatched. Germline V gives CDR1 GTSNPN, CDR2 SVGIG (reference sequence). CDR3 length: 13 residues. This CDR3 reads CAWTGMGQQEAFF. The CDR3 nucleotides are TGTGCCTGGACAGGTATGGGACAGCAAGAAGCTTTCTTT.

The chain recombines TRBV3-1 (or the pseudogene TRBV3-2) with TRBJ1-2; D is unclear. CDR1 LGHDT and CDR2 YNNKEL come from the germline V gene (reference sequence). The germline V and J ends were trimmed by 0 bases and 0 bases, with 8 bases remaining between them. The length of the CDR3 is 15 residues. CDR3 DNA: TGTGCCAGCAGCCAAGAACACACCCCTAACTATGGCTACACCTTC. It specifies CASSQEHTPNYGYTF.

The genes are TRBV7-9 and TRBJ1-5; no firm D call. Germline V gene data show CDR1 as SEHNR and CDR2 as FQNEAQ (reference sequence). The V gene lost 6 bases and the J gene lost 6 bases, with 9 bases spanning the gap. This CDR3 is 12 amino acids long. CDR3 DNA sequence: TGTGCCAGCAGGTTCGGTGGTCAGCCCCAGCATTTT. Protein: CASRFGGQPQHF.

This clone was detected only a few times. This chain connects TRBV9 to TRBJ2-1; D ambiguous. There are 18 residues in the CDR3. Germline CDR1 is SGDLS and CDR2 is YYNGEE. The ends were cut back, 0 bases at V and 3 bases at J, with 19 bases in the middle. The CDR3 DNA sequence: TGTGCCAGCAGCGTAGCCCCCACAAAGTCGACGGGCTACAATGAGCAGTTCTTC. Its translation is CASSVAPTKSTGYNEQFF.

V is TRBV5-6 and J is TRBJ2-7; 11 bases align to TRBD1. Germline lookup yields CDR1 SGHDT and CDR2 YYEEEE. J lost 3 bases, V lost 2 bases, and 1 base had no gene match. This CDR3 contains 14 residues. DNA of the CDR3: TGTGCCAGCAGCTTAGGGACAGGGGGCTACGAGCAGTACGTC. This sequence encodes CASSLGTGGYEQYV.

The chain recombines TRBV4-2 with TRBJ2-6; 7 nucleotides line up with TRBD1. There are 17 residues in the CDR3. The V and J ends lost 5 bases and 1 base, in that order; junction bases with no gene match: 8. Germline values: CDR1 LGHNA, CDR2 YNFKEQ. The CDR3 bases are TGTGCCAGCAGCGAGCCGGGACAGCGTTCTGGGGCCAACGTCCTGACTTTC. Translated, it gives CASSEPGQRSGANVLTF.